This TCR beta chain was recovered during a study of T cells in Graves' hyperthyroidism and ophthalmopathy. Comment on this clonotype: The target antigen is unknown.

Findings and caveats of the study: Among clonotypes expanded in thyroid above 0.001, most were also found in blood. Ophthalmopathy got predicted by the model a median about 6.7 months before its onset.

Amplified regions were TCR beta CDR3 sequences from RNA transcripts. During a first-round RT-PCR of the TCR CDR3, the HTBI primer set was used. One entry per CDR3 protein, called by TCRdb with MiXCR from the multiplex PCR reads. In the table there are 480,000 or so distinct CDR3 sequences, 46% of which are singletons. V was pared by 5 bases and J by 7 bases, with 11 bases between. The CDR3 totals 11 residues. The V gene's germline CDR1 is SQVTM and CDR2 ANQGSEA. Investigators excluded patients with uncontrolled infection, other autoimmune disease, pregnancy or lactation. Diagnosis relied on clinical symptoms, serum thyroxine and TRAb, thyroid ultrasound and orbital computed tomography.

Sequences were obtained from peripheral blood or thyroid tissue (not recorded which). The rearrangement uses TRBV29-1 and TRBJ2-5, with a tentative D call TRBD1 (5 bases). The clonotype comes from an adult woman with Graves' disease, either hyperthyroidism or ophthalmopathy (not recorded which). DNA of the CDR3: TGCAGCGTTACAGGCCCACGGACCCAGTACTTC. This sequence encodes CSVTGPRTQYF.